These 27 T cell receptor beta chains share one sample of origin, sequenced in a study of identifying expanded T cells in peripheral blood. Produced via immunoSEQ multiplex PCR; TCRdb's table is partial and in-frame only. Of about 100,000 clones in the sample, over 75% were seen once. Sequenced sample: blood. These TCRs come from a person aged 18 to 75 in good health.

This clone was counted once. The V gene is TRBV15, the J gene TRBJ1-5; D is unclear. V was cut by 0 bases and J by 4 bases, with 7 bases left in between. There are 14 residues in the CDR3. CDR1 LNHNV and CDR2 YYDKDF come from the germline V gene (reference sequence). The CDR3: CATSREGSNQPQHF. The CDR3 nucleotides read TGTGCCACCAGCAGAGAGGGCAGTAATCAGCCCCAGCATTTT.

CDR3 nucleotides: TGTGCCAGCAGCCATCAAGGCCTCATGAACACTGAAGCTTTCTTT. Translated, it gives CASSHQGLMNTEAFF. The rearrangement links TRBV14 to TRBJ1-1; D is undetermined. Germline V gene sequence: CDR1 SGHDN, CDR2 FVKESK. The CDR3 spans 15 residues. V was clipped by 3 bases and J by 0 bases, with 11 bases between them.

The J gene is TRBJ1-4, the V gene TRBV29-1; 10 positions match TRBD1. Germline-derived CDR1 and CDR2 are SQVTM and ANQGSEA. Unmatched junction bases numbered 4, after V lost 4 bases and J lost 5 bases. The CDR3 extends over 14 amino acids. CDR3 DNA sequence: TGCAGCGTTGGACAGGGGGCCGTGAATGAAAAACTGTTTTTT. Protein: CSVGQGAVNEKLFF.

The chain combines TRBV27 with TRBJ1-6; D call uncertain. CDR3 size: 14 residues. V was clipped by 3 bases and J by 4 bases, with 7 bases between them. Germline V gene sequence: CDR1 MNHEY, CDR2 SMNVEV (reference sequence). The CDR3 loop reads CASSLEYYNSPLHF. The CDR3 DNA reads as TGTGCCAGCAGTTTGGAGTATTATAATTCACCCCTCCACTTT.

The chain has TRBV10-3 and TRBJ2-1, with 9 bases lining up with TRBD2. Unmatched junction bases numbered 15, after V lost 0 bases and J lost 6 bases. Per the germline V gene, CDR1 is ENHRY and CDR2 is SYGVKD. CDR3 length: 19 amino acids. The chain's CDR3 is CAISESPPTGSGRPNEQFF. CDR3 in DNA: TGTGCCATCAGTGAGTCCCCGCCCACAGGGAGCGGGAGGCCCAATGAGCAGTTCTTC.

This rearrangement joins TRBV6-5 to TRBJ2-7, with a possible D match to TRBD1 (5 bases). This CDR3 spans 13 amino acids. Germline V gene lookup returns CDR1 MNHEY and CDR2 SVGAGI. The V and J ends lost 0 bases and 4 bases respectively, with 7 bases between them. CDR3 region: CASSYSRTYEQYF. The CDR3 nucleotides are TGTGCCAGCAGTTACTCGAGGACATACGAGCAGTACTTC.

V gene TRBV2 combines with J gene TRBJ1-1; 8 nucleotides agree with TRBD1. The CDR3 has 17 amino acids. J gave up 4 bases and V 0 bases, and 10 bases lay outside the gene matches. The V gene's germline CDR1 is SNHLY and CDR2 FYNNEI. CDR3 DNA sequence: TGTGCCAGCAGTGAAGCGAGCGGACAGGGCTGGCGCACTGAAGCTTTCTTT. It yields the protein CASSEASGQGWRTEAFF. The whole variable domain, filled in from reference TRBV2 and TRBJ1-1, reads EPEVTQTPSHQVTQMGQEVILRCVPISNHLYFYWYRQILGQKVEFLVSFYNNEISEKSEIFDDQFSVERPDGSNFTLKIRSTKLEDSAMYFCASSEASGQGWRTEAFFGQGTRLTVV.

Of note for this clone: This CDR3 is also generated by other DNA sequences in the sample. The V and J genes are TRBV6-1 and TRBJ1-2; D is perhaps TRBD1 (5 bases). CDR3 length: 13 residues. V lost 3 bases and J lost 4, with 9 bases in between. Germline CDR1 MNHNS, CDR2 SASEGT. The CDR3 sequence is CASSDGGGYGYTF. The CDR3 DNA follows: TGTGCCAGCAGTGACGGGGGAGGCTATGGCTACACCTTC.

The rearrangement joins TRBV2 to TRBJ1-5, with D possibly TRBD1 on 5 matching bases. Trimming took 8 bases from V and 3 from J, leaving 20 bases between them. CDR1 and CDR2 from the germline V gene are SNHLY and FYNNEI. CDR3 length equals 16 residues. CDR3 loop: CASHLRGQGDNQPQHF. CDR3 DNA sequence: TGTGCCAGCCACCTCCGGGGCCAGGGAGACAATCAGCCCCAGCATTTT. The variable domain in full, completed from reference TRBV2 and TRBJ1-5, reads EPEVTQTPSHQVTQMGQEVILRCVPISNHLYFYWYRQILGQKVEFLVSFYNNEISEKSEIFDDQFSVERPDGSNFTLKIRSTKLEDSAMYFCASHLRGQGDNQPQHFGDGTRLSIL.

V usage is TRBV4-3 and J usage is TRBJ1-1; 8 bases map to TRBD1. The CDR3 has 16 amino acids. The germline gives CDR1 LGHNA, CDR2 YSLEER. The V segment lost 0 bases and the J segment 0 bases; nucleotides outside the gene matches: 3. The DNA for the CDR3 is TGCGCCAGCAGCCAAGACCCGACAGGGGTGAACACTGAAGCTTTCTTT. Encoded protein: CASSQDPTGVNTEAFF.

V gene TRBV9 combines with J gene TRBJ2-7, with a tentative D call TRBD2 (5 bases). This CDR3 is built from 15 residues. CDR1 and CDR2 (germline): SGDLS, YYNGEE. The V end lost 4 bases, the J end lost 0 bases, and 14 bases lay between the germline ends. CDR3 DNA: TGTGCCAGCAGCCCTCGTATAGGGAGCTCCTACGAGCAGTACTTC. It yields the protein CASSPRIGSSYEQYF.

The chain uses TRBV7-9 and TRBJ2-7; D remains ambiguous. Germline CDR1 reads SEHNR; CDR2 reads FQNEAQ (reference sequence). The CDR3 runs to 11 residues. V was shortened by 4 bases and J by 3 bases, with 4 bases between the two germline ends. The chain's CDR3 is CASSSYYEQYF. The CDR3 region has the DNA TGTGCCAGCAGCTCCTACTACGAGCAGTACTTC. Full variable domain (missing parts from reference TRBV7-9 and TRBJ2-7): DTGVSQNPRHKITKRGQNVTFRCDPISEHNRLYWYRQTLGQGPEFLTYFQNEAQLEKSRLLSDRFSAERPKGSFSTLEIQRTEQGDSAMYLCASSSYYEQYFGPGTRLTVT.

This clone was seen more than once but under ten times. The chain employs TRBV30 and TRBJ2-5, with D possibly being TRBD1 (5 bases). The CDR3 contains 15 residues. V gave up 5 bases and J gave up 3 bases, with 19 bases separating them. Germline CDR1 reads GTSNPN; CDR2 reads SVGIG (reference sequence). Here the CDR3 DNA reads TGTGCCTGGGTTAAAAACCGACAGAGGAAAGAGACCCAGTACTTC. Its protein product is CAWVKNRQRKETQYF.

The chain employs TRBV19 and TRBJ1-3, with D unresolved. The CDR3 spans 15 residues. Per the germline V gene, CDR1 is LNHDA and CDR2 is SQIVND (reference sequence). V was shortened by 3 bases and J by 0 bases, with 9 bases between the two germline ends. Here the CDR3 DNA reads TGTGCCAGTAGTATGAGAGGGAACTCTGGAAACACCATATATTTT. Residues: CASSMRGNSGNTIYF.

CDR3 nucleotides: TGTGCCTGGAGTCTTGTCTCCCGGGTCGGGCCACACACAGATACGCAGTATTTT. It codes for CAWSLVSRVGPHTDTQYF. V and J are TRBV30 and TRBJ2-3; D gene unclear. The CDR3 is 18 amino acids. Trimming took off 2 bases at V and 2 bases at J, with 23 bases between the two ends. Looked up from germline, CDR1 is GTSNPN and CDR2 is SVGIG (reference sequence).

In this sample, this clone turned up once. The gene calls are TRBV5-6 and TRBJ1-2; D is uncertain. CDR1 is SGHDT and CDR2 is YYEEEE in the germline V gene. V lost 4 bases and J lost 4, with 14 bases in between. This CDR3 region has 14 residues. The DNA of the CDR3 is TGTGCCAGCAGCACCCGACGGGATAGCTATGGCTACACCTTC. Amino acid sequence: CASSTRRDSYGYTF.

This clone has only a few counts. Other DNA sequences in the sample encode the same CDR3. The V call is TRBV11-2, the J call TRBJ1-5; D call uncertain. The germline V gene has CDR1 SGHAT and CDR2 FQNNGV. There are 13 residues in the CDR3. With 1 base removed from V and 4 bases from J, the gap between germline ends came to 5 bases. For the CDR3, the DNA is TGTGCCAGCAGCTTAGGCCAAAATCAGCCCCAGCATTTT. The encoded protein is CASSLGQNQPQHF.

The V and J genes are TRBV2 and TRBJ1-2; 9 bases fit TRBD1. In germline, CDR1 is SNHLY, CDR2 FYNNEI. V was clipped by 5 bases and J by 4 bases; unmatched bases: 8. The CDR3 has 15 amino acids. The CDR3 sequence: CASSPTGGLGYGYTF. CDR3 DNA sequence: TGTGCCAGCAGTCCTACAGGGGGCCTAGGCTATGGCTACACCTTC.

The gene calls are TRBV7-2 and TRBJ1-3; D is unclear. The CDR3 sequence is 13 residues long. The germline V gene encodes CDR1 SGHTA and CDR2 FQGNSA. Trimming removed 7 bases at V and 3 bases at J, with 10 bases between. CDR3 DNA: TGTGCCAGCACCCCACGGGGTGGAAACACCATATATTTT. Translated: CASTPRGGNTIYF.

The genes are TRBV30 and TRBJ1-5; a weak D match, TRBD1 (5 bases). V lost 4 bases to trimming and J lost 4 bases, with 8 bases between them. Germline assignment: CDR1 GTSNPN and CDR2 SVGIG (reference sequence). This CDR3 has 12 residues. DNA for the CDR3: TGTGCCTGGAAGACAGAGAATCAGCCCCAGCATTTT. Encoded protein: CAWKTENQPQHF. Together with reference TRBV30 and TRBJ1-5, the CDR3 gives the full variable domain: SQTIHQWPATLVQPVGSPLSLECTVEGTSNPNLYWYRQAAGRGLQLLFYSVGIGQISSEVPQNLSASRPQDRQFILSSKKLLLSDSGFYLCAWKTENQPQHFGDGTRLSIL.

The chain has TRBV9 and TRBJ1-6; possible D gene TRBD1, 5 bases. V was shortened by 2 bases and J by 6 bases, with 9 bases between the two germline ends. The CDR3 has 14 amino acids. The germline V gene has CDR1 SGDLS and CDR2 YYNGEE. CDR3 region: CASSVGRTNSPLHF. The CDR3 DNA is TGTGCCAGCAGCGTGGGGCGGACTAATTCACCCCTCCACTTT.

V and J are TRBV19 and TRBJ2-2; D ambiguous. The CDR3 totals 14 residues. The V end was cut by 1 base, the J end by 0 bases, with 3 bases between. Germline V CDR1 and CDR2: LNHDA, SQIVND (reference sequence). CDR3 DNA sequence: TGTGCCAGTAGTATAGTTCCGAACACCGGGGAGCTGTTTTTT. Its translation: CASSIVPNTGELFF.

The V call is TRBV19, the J call TRBJ1-6, with D perhaps matching TRBD1 (6 bases). With 7 bases removed from V and 7 bases from J, the gap between germline ends came to 20 bases. Looked up from germline, CDR1 is LNHDA and CDR2 is SQIVND (reference sequence). The CDR3 has 16 amino acids. DNA for the CDR3: TGTGCCAGTAACTCTATCCGGGCAGGGGCAAATTCACCCCTCCACTTT. This translates into CASNSIRAGANSPLHF.

V gene TRBV5-4 combines with J gene TRBJ2-5, with D unresolved. The CDR3 is 12 amino acids. Germline CDR1 SGHNT, CDR2 YYREEE (reference sequence). Between the trimmed V and J ends, which lost 0 bases and 5 bases, there was a span of 5 bases. The CDR3 DNA reads TGTGCCAGCAGCTTGGGGACGGAGACCCAGTACTTC. This gives the protein CASSLGTETQYF.

Comment on this clone: The junction shows a germline mismatch at one end, possibly a read error. The chain couples TRBV2 to TRBJ2-1; TRBD2 agrees at 11 bases. Germline values: CDR1 SNHLY, CDR2 FYNNEI. The CDR3 is made up of 13 amino acids. CDR3 sequence (DNA): TGTGCTAGCATTAGCGGGGGGGCGGGTGAGCAGTTCTTC. It encodes CASISGGAGEQFF. Using reference TRBV2 and TRBJ2-1 for the parts outside the CDR3, the full variable domain is EPEVTQTPSHQVTQMGQEVILRCVPISNHLYFYWYRQILGQKVEFLVSFYNNEISEKSEIFDDQFSVERPDGSNFTLKIRSTKLEDSAMYFCASISGGAGEQFFGPGTRLTVL.

V usage is TRBV9 and J usage is TRBJ2-2, with 8 bases aligning to TRBD1. The V gene's germline CDR1 is SGDLS and CDR2 YYNGEE. J was trimmed by 1 base and V by 1 base; bases with no gene match: 3. This CDR3 region has 16 residues. The CDR3 region is CASSVRTGMNTGELFF. CDR3 DNA: TGTGCCAGCAGCGTACGGACAGGGATGAACACCGGGGAGCTGTTTTTT.

V usage is TRBV11-2 and J usage is TRBJ2-7; 8 bases are a match to TRBD1. Germline values: CDR1 SGHAT, CDR2 FQNNGV. With 1 base clipped from V and 2 bases from J, the junction kept 4 bases outside the gene matches. The CDR3 is made up of 15 amino acids. The DNA of the CDR3 is TGTGCCAGCAGCTTAGTGGGACAGGCCCCCTACGAGCAGTACTTC. Translation: CASSLVGQAPYEQYF.